This T cell receptor beta chain originates from a study of blood T cells in healthy people across ages. Study-level points and caveats: A conclusive naive versus antigen-experienced comparison was prevented by the unsorted PBMCs.

The CDR3 spans 18 residues. Trimming cost V 0 bases and J 2 bases; bases outside gene matches: 12. Germline V gives CDR1 DFQATT, CDR2 SNEGSKA (reference sequence). This clonotype occurred once. The antigen is unknown. It was with a sample-barcoded 5' primer and a J-beta primer mix that a second PCR of about 7 to 12 cycles was run. The authors tagged each cDNA molecule using a template-switch adaptor with 12 random nucleotides. Paired-end reads containing CDR3 totaled no fewer than 2.5 million for each sample. MiXCR, applied by TCRdb to the 5' RACE reads, yields one record per CDR3 protein. The sample consists of approximately 800,000 distinct CDR3 sequences, roughly 60% of them appearing once.

The sample consisted of blood. The chain couples TRBV20-1 to TRBJ2-3; 9 bases map to TRBD2. This clonotype was sampled from a man aged 25 to 40 in good health. The CDR3 DNA reads as TGCAGTGCTAGAGATTCCAGGAGCGGGGGGCTGTACACAGATACGCAGTATTTT. Translating it yields CSARDSRSGGLYTDTQYF.